This TCR beta chain was sequenced for a study of blood T cell repertoires in COVID-19. Study overall: Specimens from acute and convalescent COVID-19 originated in the United States, Italy and Spain. T cells, B-cell-depleted T cells, or PBMCs provided the cDNA or gDNA that served as material.

The CDR3 spans 15 residues. The V gene's germline CDR1 is LGHNA and CDR2 YSLEER. The V gene lost 1 base and the J gene lost 3 bases, with 12 bases spanning the gap. Produced via immunoSEQ multiplex PCR; TCRdb's table is partial and in-frame only. The data hold approximately 140,000 clones, with around 80% observed a single time. The sequenced material came from peripheral blood. The clonotype originates from a human donor in a cohort sampled during active COVID-19. This chain joins TRBV4-3 and TRBJ1-1; no definite D call. CDR3 loop: CASSQGWEGYTEAFF. CDR3 in DNA: TGCGCCAGCAGCCAAGGCTGGGAGGGTTACACTGAAGCTTTCTTT.